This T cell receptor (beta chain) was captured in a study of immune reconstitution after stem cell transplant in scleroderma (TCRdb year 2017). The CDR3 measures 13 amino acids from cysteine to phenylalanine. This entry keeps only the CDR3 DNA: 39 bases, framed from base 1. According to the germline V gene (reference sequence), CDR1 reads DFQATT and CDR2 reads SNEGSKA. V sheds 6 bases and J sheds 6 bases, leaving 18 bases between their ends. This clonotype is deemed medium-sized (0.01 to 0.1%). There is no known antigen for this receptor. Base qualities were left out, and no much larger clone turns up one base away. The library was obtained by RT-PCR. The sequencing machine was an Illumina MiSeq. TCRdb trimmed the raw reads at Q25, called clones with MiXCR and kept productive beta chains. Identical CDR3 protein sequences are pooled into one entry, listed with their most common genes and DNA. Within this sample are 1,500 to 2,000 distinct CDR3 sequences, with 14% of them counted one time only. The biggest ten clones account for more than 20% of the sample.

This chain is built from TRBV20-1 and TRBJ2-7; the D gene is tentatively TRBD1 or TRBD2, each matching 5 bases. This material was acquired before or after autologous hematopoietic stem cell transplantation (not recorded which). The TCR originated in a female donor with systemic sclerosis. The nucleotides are TGCAGTGCGACCGGGACCAAGCCGGCCGAGCAGTACTTC. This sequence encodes CSATGTKPAEQYF.